Shown below are 21 T cell receptor beta chains from a single sample sequenced in a study of T cell responses to AZD1222 COVID-19 vaccine. Only in-frame clones appear in the TCRdb table, and some are missing; sequencing was by immunoSEQ multiplex PCR. The table has fewer than 130,000 clones, less than 95% seen once; the top ten hold about 7.8%. The input for sequencing was peripheral blood, taken on day 0 of AZD1222 vaccination. These receptors were taken from an adult in good health.

The rearrangement uses TRBV2 and TRBJ2-7; D is unclear. CDR1 is SNHLY and CDR2 is FYNNEI in the germline V gene. CDR3 length equals 11 residues. The ends were cut back, 3 bases at V and 6 bases at J, with 6 bases in the middle. This CDR3 reads CASSDTVEQYF. The CDR3 coding sequence is TGTGCCAGCAGTGACACAGTCGAGCAGTACTTC.

This clone is a singleton in its sample. The chain recombines TRBV5-6 with TRBJ1-2; D not certain. The CDR3 loop spans 13 amino acids. Per germline, CDR1 SGHDT and CDR2 YYEEEE. V gave up 4 bases and J gave up 7 bases, with 14 bases separating them. CDR3 sequence reads: CASSPDWRSGYTF. CDR3 nucleotide sequence: TGTGCCAGCAGCCCGGACTGGAGGTCTGGCTACACCTTC.

This chain connects TRBV5-1 to TRBJ1-6; the D is unclear. This CDR3 is 14 amino acids long. Trimming took off 1 base at V and 7 bases at J, with 9 bases between the two ends. Germline V lookup: CDR1 SGHRS, CDR2 YFSETQ. CDR3 residues: CASSLQGFNSPLHF. As DNA, the CDR3 is TGCGCCAGCAGCTTGCAAGGATTCAATTCACCCCTCCACTTT. The complete variable domain, with remaining parts taken from reference TRBV5-1 and TRBJ1-6, reads KAGVTQTPRYLIKTRGQQVTLSCSPISGHRSVSWYQQTPGQGLQFLFEYFSETQRNKGNFPGRFSGRQFSNSRSEMNVSTLELGDSALYLCASSLQGFNSPLHFGNGTRLTVT.

The chain links TRBV28 to TRBJ1-2; no firm D call. Germline V gives CDR1 MDHEN, CDR2 SYDVKM. This CDR3 has 14 residues. V was clipped by 3 bases and J by 8 bases, with 16 bases between them. As DNA, the CDR3 is TGTGCCAGCAGTTTGGTCGTCGTTAGAGAAGGCTACACCTTC. Translated: CASSLVVVREGYTF.

V and J are TRBV6-1 and TRBJ1-5, with 7 bases matching TRBD1. The CDR3 consists of 16 residues. V shed 1 base and J 5 bases; nucleotides not matched to a gene: 8. Germline V gene sequence: CDR1 MNHNS, CDR2 SASEGT. CDR3 region: CASSEDEQGLDQPQHF. The DNA for the CDR3 is TGTGCCAGCAGTGAAGACGAACAGGGGCTGGATCAGCCCCAGCATTTT.

This clone was observed a single time. The chain carries TRBV3-1 (or the pseudogene TRBV3-2) and TRBJ1-6; D is ambiguous. V lost 3 bases and J lost 6, with 6 bases in between. This CDR3 has 13 amino acids. Germline loops: CDR1 LGHDT, CDR2 YNNKEL (reference sequence). CDR3 bases: TGTGCCAGCAGCCAGATCTCTAATTCACCCCTCCACTTT. This gives the protein CASSQISNSPLHF.

A word on this clone: The sample contains more than one DNA sequence encoding this CDR3. The V and J genes are TRBV4-1 and TRBJ2-7, with 11 bases fitting TRBD2. CDR3 length: 15 amino acids. Germline lookup yields CDR1 MGHRA and CDR2 YSYEKL. Trimming at V came to 1 base and at J to 2 bases, leaving 1 base not matched to a gene. CDR3 in amino acids: CASSQGLAGTYEQYF. The CDR3 nucleotides are TGCGCCAGCAGCCAAGGACTAGCGGGGACCTACGAGCAGTACTTC.

The chain links TRBV5-6 to TRBJ1-2, with 7 bases aligning to TRBD1. The V gene's germline CDR1 is SGHDT and CDR2 YYEEEE. Losses at the gene ends were 4 bases for V and 1 base for J; bases not matched to a gene: 7. The CDR3 totals 15 residues. The CDR3 here is CASSVGQAVNYGYTF. In DNA, the CDR3 is TGTGCCAGCAGCGTAGGACAGGCAGTTAACTATGGCTACACCTTC.

In nucleotides, the CDR3 is TGTGCCAGCAGTCCTTACAGGGGCAAGGACACTGAAGCTTTCTTT. Translation: CASSPYRGKDTEAFF. V usage is TRBV6-5 and J usage is TRBJ1-1, with 7 bases aligning to TRBD1. The CDR3 length is 15 residues. Germline V gene data show CDR1 as MNHEY and CDR2 as SVGAGI. Trimming removed 5 bases from V and 3 bases from J; junction bases left unmatched: 9.

In its sample, this clone was seen once. J is TRBJ2-7 and V is TRBV27; weak D call: TRBD2 (5 bases). The CDR3 runs to 17 residues. Trimming shortened V by 6 bases and J by 0 bases, and 21 bases separated the two germline ends. Germline V gene sequence: CDR1 MNHEY, CDR2 SMNVEV (reference sequence). The CDR3 reads CASSWALSIGNSYEQYF. The CDR3 DNA follows: TGTGCCAGCAGCTGGGCCCTCTCCATCGGGAACTCCTACGAGCAGTACTTC.

This sequence joins TRBV30 and TRBJ1-1; D uncertain. The V and J ends lost 0 bases and 6 bases respectively, with 11 bases between them. Germline V CDR1 and CDR2: GTSNPN, SVGIG (reference sequence). The CDR3 length is 13 residues. The CDR3, as DNA: TGTGCCTGGAGTGTGGGTATGACGGCTGAAGCTTTCTTT. It translates to CAWSVGMTAEAFF.

The V gene is TRBV5-5, the J gene TRBJ1-1; no firm D call. V lost 3 bases, J lost 2 bases, and 17 bases lay in between. Per germline, CDR1 SGHKS and CDR2 YYEKEE (reference sequence). The CDR3 is made up of 16 amino acids. CDR3 nucleotide sequence: TGTGCCAGCAGCTCCCGGGCCCAGACTTCTAACACTGAAGCTTTCTTT. Translating it yields CASSSRAQTSNTEAFF. Looking up the rest from reference TRBV5-5 and TRBJ1-1 gives the full variable domain: DAGVTQSPTHLIKTRGQQVTLRCSPISGHKSVSWYQQVLGQGPQFIFQYYEKEERGRGNFPDRFSARQFPNYSSELNVNALLLGDSALYLCASSSRAQTSNTEAFFGQGTRLTVV.

The chain has TRBV28 and TRBJ2-1; TRBD1 might be the D (6 bases). The CDR3 loop spans 16 amino acids. Germline loops: CDR1 MDHEN, CDR2 SYDVKM. V was shortened by 5 bases and J by 0 bases, with 14 bases between the two germline ends. The CDR3 nucleotides read TGTGCCAGCAGTCTTCGACAGGCTTACTCCTACAATGAGCAGTTCTTC. Amino acid sequence: CASSLRQAYSYNEQFF. Combining the CDR3 with reference TRBV28 and TRBJ2-1 gives the whole variable domain DVKVTQSSRYLVKRTGEKVFLECVQDMDHENMFWYRQDPGLGLRLIYFSYDVKMKEKGDIPEGYSVSREKKERFSLILESASTNQTSMYLCASSLRQAYSYNEQFFGPGTRLTVL.

Only one count was recorded for this clone. V gene TRBV5-1 combines with J gene TRBJ2-7; TRBD1 agrees at 9 bases. This CDR3 has 13 amino acids. CDR1 and CDR2 from the germline V gene are SGHRS and YFSETQ. V was pared by 3 bases and J by 6 bases, with 4 bases of the junction left unmatched. This chain's CDR3 is CASSWGQGGEQYF. Here the CDR3 DNA reads TGCGCCAGCAGCTGGGGACAGGGAGGCGAGCAGTACTTC.

The rearrangement links TRBV2 to TRBJ2-5, with D uncertain. Germline-derived CDR1 and CDR2 are SNHLY and FYNNEI. Trimming left V 4 bases short and J 4 bases short, with 4 bases between. This CDR3 contains 11 residues. CDR3 in DNA: TGTGCCAGCAGTGCCAGAGAGACCCAGTACTTC. Protein sequence: CASSARETQYF.

The rearrangement uses TRBV30 and TRBJ1-4; D is ambiguous. Germline V gene data show CDR1 as GTSNPN and CDR2 as SVGIG (reference sequence). V shed 2 bases and J shed 8 bases, with 9 bases lying between them. The CDR3 totals 12 residues. CDR3 in DNA: TGTGCCTGGAGTATGATAAAGGAAAAACTGTTTTTT. Protein sequence: CAWSMIKEKLFF.

The chain couples TRBV7-9 to TRBJ1-4, with D tentatively TRBD1 (5 bases). The CDR3 is 15 residues long. V dropped 5 bases and J dropped 7 bases, with 17 bases sitting between them. Germline CDR1 reads SEHNR; CDR2 reads FQNEAQ (reference sequence). In nucleotides, the CDR3 is TGTGCCAGCAGCACCACCGGGACTTTCTTTGAAAAACTGTTTTTT. This codes for CASSTTGTFFEKLFF.

This chain uses TRBV28 with TRBJ1-1; 12 bases line up with TRBD1. With 6 bases clipped from V and 10 bases from J, the junction kept 12 bases outside the gene matches. In germline, CDR1 is MDHEN, CDR2 SYDVKM. The CDR3 covers 15 residues. CDR3 sequence (DNA): TGTGCCAGCAGCACCGAGGGGACAGGGGGCTTTGGAGCTTTCTTT. Translated, it gives CASSTEGTGGFGAFF.

This sequence joins TRBV2 and TRBJ1-3; D gene ambiguous. The germline V and J ends were trimmed by 5 bases and 0 bases, with 14 bases remaining between them. Per the germline V gene, CDR1 is SNHLY and CDR2 is FYNNEI. This CDR3 has 16 amino acids. CDR3 loop: CASSSRGDHSGNTIYF. The DNA of the CDR3 is TGTGCCAGCAGTTCCCGGGGAGACCACTCTGGAAACACCATATATTTT.

The gene calls are TRBV10-1 and TRBJ1-5; maybe TRBD1 (5 bases). CDR3 size: 13 residues. Per the germline V gene, CDR1 is WNHNN and CDR2 is SYGVQD (reference sequence). The V gene lost 5 bases and the J gene lost 5 bases, with 10 bases spanning the gap. The CDR3, as DNA: TGCGCCAGCAGTCGGGACGTCGATCAGCCCCAGCATTTT. It translates to CASSRDVDQPQHF.

This sequence joins TRBV7-9 and TRBJ2-1, with TRBD2 matching 8 bases. The J segment lost 7 bases and the V segment lost 4 bases, leaving 12 bases of the junction unmatched. The CDR3 consists of 16 residues. Germline CDR1 reads SEHNR; CDR2 reads FQNEAQ (reference sequence). The CDR3 is CASSSLRGGGNNEQFF. The CDR3 bases are TGTGCCAGCAGCTCCCTGAGGGGCGGGGGGAATAATGAGCAGTTCTTC. Combining the CDR3 with reference TRBV7-9 and TRBJ2-1 gives the whole variable domain DTGVSQNPRHKITKRGQNVTFRCDPISEHNRLYWYRQTLGQGPEFLTYFQNEAQLEKSRLLSDRFSAERPKGSFSTLEIQRTEQGDSAMYLCASSSLRGGGNNEQFFGPGTRLTVL.